This entry lists 9 T cell receptor beta chains sequenced from one sample in a study of T cell responses to AZD1222 COVID-19 vaccine. Generated by immunoSEQ multiplex PCR, the TCRdb table keeps only in-frame clones and is missing some. The sample includes roughly 150,000 clones, 75% to 90% of them seen just once. The sample was peripheral blood, taken on day 0 of AZD1222 vaccination. Receptors originate from an adult in good health.

This rearrangement joins TRBV30 to TRBJ1-3, with D tentatively TRBD1 (6 bases). V shed 8 bases and J shed 0 bases, with 20 bases lying between them. This CDR3 contains 16 residues. In germline, CDR1 is GTSNPN, CDR2 SVGIG (reference sequence). The CDR3, as DNA: TGTGCCCGGGACAACTTTAGTCCGGACTCTGGAAACACCATATATTTT. It encodes CARDNFSPDSGNTIYF.

The chain is built from TRBV19 and TRBJ2-7; TRBD1 aligns across 10 bases. V shed 5 bases, J shed 3 bases, and the junction held 4 bases outside the gene matches. CDR3 length: 14 residues. From germline, CDR1 is LNHDA and CDR2 SQIVND (reference sequence). CDR3 DNA sequence: TGTGCCAGTAGTGCCGGGACAGGGGTCTACGAGCAGTACTTC. It encodes CASSAGTGVYEQYF.

This clone was seen once. The DNA of the CDR3 is TGTGCCAGCAGCCTGGACAGGGCGGTCACCGGGGAGCTGTTTTTT. This translates into CASSLDRAVTGELFF. The chain combines TRBV11-3 with TRBJ2-2; 8 nucleotides line up with TRBD1. V trimming: 5 bases; J trimming: 4 bases; junction bases outside the gene matches: 6. The CDR3 is made up of 15 amino acids. The germline V gene encodes CDR1 SGHNT and CDR2 YENEEA.

This clone was found once. J is TRBJ2-5 and V is TRBV10-3; weak D call: TRBD1 (5 bases). This CDR3 region has 14 residues. Germline V CDR1 and CDR2: ENHRY, SYGVKD. Trimming removed 2 bases at V and 5 bases at J, with 12 bases between. The CDR3 bases are TGTGCCATCAGTGAGGTTGGGGCATTGGAGACCCAGTACTTC. Its translation is CAISEVGALETQYF.

This chain joins TRBV6-1 and TRBJ2-7; D may be TRBD2 (6 bases). This CDR3 is built from 18 residues. CDR1 MNHNS and CDR2 SASEGT come from the germline V gene. The V end lost 1 base, the J end lost 1 base, and 20 bases lay between the germline ends. The CDR3 nucleotides read TGTGCCAGCAGTGAAGGGCGGGGCAGAGCCTCAAGATCCTACGAGCAGTACTTC. It yields the protein CASSEGRGRASRSYEQYF.

This clone was seen once. The chain carries TRBV12-3 or TRBV12-4 and TRBJ2-3, with D unresolved. Trimming shortened V by 3 bases and J by 0 bases, and 4 bases separated the two germline ends. The CDR3 loop spans 13 amino acids. The CDR3 here is CASSFGSTDTQYF. DNA of the CDR3: TGTGCCAGCAGTTTCGGTAGCACAGATACGCAGTATTTT.

This clone was seen a handful of times. This chain joins TRBV6-1 and TRBJ1-3, with TRBD1 matching over 9 bases. J lost 3 bases, V lost 4 bases, and 7 bases had no gene match. Germline assignment: CDR1 MNHNS and CDR2 SASEGT. This CDR3 is built from 16 residues. The CDR3 loop is CASSVIQGADGNTIYF. The CDR3 region has the DNA TGTGCCAGCAGTGTTATACAGGGGGCGGATGGAAACACCATATATTTT.

This clone was seen a few times. The chain links TRBV3-1 (or the pseudogene TRBV3-2) to TRBJ1-1, with D possibly being TRBD1 (6 bases). The germline gives CDR1 LGHDT, CDR2 YNNKEL (reference sequence). This CDR3 comprises 13 residues. Trimming shortened V by 5 bases and J by 5 bases, and 12 bases separated the two germline ends. This CDR3 reads CASSSGQGTEAFF. Here the CDR3 DNA reads TGTGCCAGCAGCTCGGGACAAGGAACTGAAGCTTTCTTT.

This clone was detected ten times or more. This chain connects TRBV6-5 to TRBJ1-1; weak D call: TRBD1 (5 bases). V was clipped by 6 bases and J by 1 base, with 12 bases between them. This CDR3 comprises 14 residues. Per germline, CDR1 MNHEY and CDR2 SVGAGI. The CDR3: CASSSPTENTEAFF. In DNA form, the CDR3 reads TGTGCCAGCAGCTCTCCGACAGAGAACACTGAAGCTTTCTTT.